This entry features one T cell receptor beta chain sequence. The antigen is unknown. Constant-region reverse primers amplified full-length variable regions, followed by semi-nested Nested Universal Primer A PCR. MiXCR, applied by TCRdb to the 5' RACE reads, yields one record per CDR3 protein. The sample has about 42,000 distinct CDR3 sequences, approximately 22% seen once; the top ten hold roughly 3.7%. Germline V gene lookup returns CDR1 SGHTA and CDR2 FQGTGA. This CDR3 spans 17 amino acids. V gave up 0 bases and J gave up 1 base, with 15 bases separating them. Treg sorting used a CD4+CD25+CD127-/low gate. The study, taken as a whole, reports: Tumor memory CD4+ T cell TCR gene usage clustered with blood and lymph node memory CD4+ cells and lymph node naive CD4+ cells. The larger-cohort validation was restricted to a single TCR beta V-J rearrangement rather than whole repertoires.

The source of this sequence is a female donor with breast cancer. The rearrangement joins TRBV7-3 to TRBJ2-5; weak D call: TRBD1 (6 bases). Material: Tregs sorted from blood. The CDR3 here is CASSLTSPRGSQETQYF. CDR3 nucleotide sequence: TGTGCCAGCAGCTTAACTTCCCCTAGGGGGAGCCAAGAGACCCAGTACTTC.